Sequencing of this T cell receptor (beta chain) was carried out in a study of immune evolution from preneoplasia to lung adenocarcinoma. General study results and limits: Top clone frequencies peaked in normal lung, apparently declining through invasive adenocarcinoma. Later-stage lesions appeared to have more T cells, more diversity, less clonality.

Trimming cost V 6 bases and J 4 bases, with 15 bases left between them. CDR1 and CDR2 from the germline V gene are KGHSH and LQKENI. The CDR3 has 14 residues. With respect to this clone: The antigen remains unidentified.

TCRdb's copy holds only in-frame clones and misses some; the assay was immunoSEQ multiplex PCR. The table shows around 4,000 clones, with 80% occurring only once. The receptor was derived from a person between 70 and 80 years old with lung adenocarcinoma. Sequencing was performed on FFPE lung adenocarcinoma in situ tissue. The rearrangement links TRBV18 to TRBJ1-1, with D perhaps TRBD1 (5 bases). The CDR3 DNA follows: TGTGCCAGCTCCCCGGGCAGGGAGGCCACTGAAGCTTTCTTT. Encoded protein: CASSPGREATEAFF.